This T cell receptor beta chain came from a study of blood T cell repertoires in COVID-19. Across the whole study: Sites across the United States, Italy and Spain contributed samples from acute and convalescent COVID-19. PBMCs, B-cell-depleted T cells, or T cells were the source of the cDNA or gDNA that made up the material.

This clone was counted a single time. Produced via immunoSEQ multiplex PCR; TCRdb's table is partial and in-frame only. The sample has about 410,000 clones, more than 80% seen once. Sample: peripheral blood. The receptor was isolated from a woman under 40 with active or convalescent COVID-19.

CDR3 amino acids: CSVEDLRAGDDYGYTF. The CDR3 DNA reads TGCAGCGTTGAAGATCTTCGGGCAGGGGACGATTATGGCTACACCTTC. The chain recombines TRBV29-1 with TRBJ1-2, with TRBD1 as a possible D gene (6 bases). The V gene's germline CDR1 is SQVTM and CDR2 ANQGSEA. The CDR3 contains 16 residues. The ends were cut back, 0 bases at V and 5 bases at J, with 19 bases in the middle.